One and the same sample provided the 25 T cell receptor beta chains below, sequenced in a study of CD8+CD57+ T cells in acquired aplastic anemia. The sequenced patients had an expansion of CD8+CD57+ cells seen by flow cytometry. Genomic DNA, the template, was used for profiling of the TCR beta VDJ and CDR3. TCRdb passed the reads through MiXCR, listing each CDR3 protein once. The data hold fewer than 250,000 distinct CDR3 sequences, with around 45% observed a single time. The sample taken for sequencing was sorted CD4+, CD8+, or CD8+CD57+ T cells (not recorded which) from PBMCs. The receptor set was obtained from a human donor with aplastic anemia.

This clonotype was found many times. The rearrangement joins TRBV2 to TRBJ2-1; 9 bases match TRBD2. The CDR3 is made up of 16 amino acids. Germline loops: CDR1 SNHLY, CDR2 FYNNEI. With 5 bases clipped from V and 7 bases from J, the junction kept 12 bases outside the gene matches. The CDR3 protein is CASSPWGISGSNEQFF. DNA of the CDR3: TGTGCCAGCAGTCCGTGGGGGATTAGCGGGAGTAATGAGCAGTTCTTC. The entire variable domain, with the rest obtained from reference TRBV2 and TRBJ2-1, is as follows: EPEVTQTPSHQVTQMGQEVILRCVPISNHLYFYWYRQILGQKVEFLVSFYNNEISEKSEIFDDQFSVERPDGSNFTLKIRSTKLEDSAMYFCASSPWGISGSNEQFFGPGTRLTVL.

This clonotype was detected many times. The genes are TRBV13 and TRBJ1-2; D is perhaps TRBD1 (5 bases). CDR3 length: 16 amino acids. The germline CDR1 and CDR2 sequences are PRHDT and FYEKMQ (reference sequence). The V and J ends lost 6 bases and 1 base respectively, with 18 bases between them. The CDR3 DNA is TGTGCCAGCAGGGAGACGGGGCAATCCATTAACTATGGCTACACCTTC. This sequence encodes CASRETGQSINYGYTF.

The rearrangement uses TRBV19 and TRBJ1-4, with a weak D call TRBD1 (6 bases). Trimming left V 5 bases short and J 8 bases short, with 9 bases between. The CDR3 is made up of 12 amino acids. Germline V gene sequence: CDR1 LNHDA, CDR2 SQIVND (reference sequence). The CDR3 is CASSQGREKLFF. Written as DNA, the CDR3 is TGTGCCAGTAGTCAGGGGCGGGAAAAACTGTTTTTT.

The chain is built from TRBV15 and TRBJ1-2, with a tentative D call TRBD1 (6 bases). The CDR3 totals 13 residues. CDR1 is LNHNV, CDR2 YYDKDF, per germline (reference sequence). Trimming removed 6 bases from V and 8 bases from J, with 16 bases in between. As DNA, the CDR3 is TGTGCCACCAGAGGCAGGGGTCTGAGGGGCTACACCTTC. It is translated as CATRGRGLRGYTF.

This clonotype was found a few times. V and J are TRBV10-3 and TRBJ2-1; D possibly matches TRBD1 or TRBD2 (5 bases each). Germline CDR1 is ENHRY and CDR2 is SYGVKD. The CDR3 has 16 residues. The ends were cut back, 2 bases at V and 9 bases at J, with 20 bases in the middle. The CDR3 reads CAISEQQVGVAGEQFF. CDR3 coding DNA: TGTGCCATCAGTGAGCAACAGGTCGGGGTCGCAGGTGAGCAGTTCTTC.

The V and J genes are TRBV12-3 or TRBV12-4 and TRBJ1-4, with D unclear. V gave up 3 bases and J gave up 14 bases, with 19 bases separating them. This CDR3 is 14 amino acids long. Written as DNA, the CDR3 is TGTGCCAGCAGTTTCCAGGAGGGAAATGAAGAGCTGTTTTTT. This encodes CASSFQEGNEELFF.

The gene calls are TRBV12-5 and TRBJ2-3; D possibly matches TRBD1 or TRBD2 (6 bases each). V lost 6 bases, J lost 10 bases, and 14 bases lay in between. Germline values: CDR1 LGHNT, CDR2 FRNRAP. The CDR3 has 12 residues. The CDR3 coding sequence is TGTGCTAGTGGCTCCTCAGGGGAGGCGCAGTATTTT. Translated: CASGSSGEAQYF.

Comment on this clonotype: Possible read error: a much larger clone is one base away. The V gene is TRBV10-3, the J gene TRBJ2-1; the match to TRBD2 covers 10 bases. V was clipped by 5 bases and J by 7 bases; unmatched bases: 8. This CDR3 has 15 amino acids. The germline CDR1 and CDR2 sequences are ENHRY and SYGVKD. Here the CDR3 reads CAISYNSGGTNEQFF. CDR3 sequence (DNA): TGTGCCATCAGTTACAATAGCGGGGGGACGAATGAGCAGTTCTTC.

This clonotype appeared a few times. V and J are TRBV5-6 and TRBJ1-2; 12 bases line up with TRBD1. This CDR3 has 16 amino acids. Trimming at V came to 3 bases and at J to 6 bases, leaving 9 bases not matched to a gene. The germline gives CDR1 SGHDT, CDR2 YYEEEE. The CDR3 DNA reads as TGTGCCAGCAGCTACTACCGGGACAGGGGGCTCGATGGCTACACCTTC. This sequence encodes CASSYYRDRGLDGYTF.

This clonotype has only one observation. The chain employs TRBV4-3 and TRBJ1-1; D is perhaps TRBD1 (5 bases). Germline values: CDR1 LGHNA, CDR2 YSLEER. This CDR3 is 15 amino acids long. V was clipped by 4 bases and J by 6 bases, with 18 bases between them. CDR3 DNA: TGCGCCAGCAGCCTAGGGACTGGGGCTGACGCTGAAGCTTTCTTT. Amino acids: CASSLGTGADAEAFF.

This clonotype showed up many times. The chain has TRBV6-2 or TRBV6-3 and TRBJ2-7; the match to TRBD1 covers 10 bases. Germline CDR1 and CDR2: MNHEY and SVGEGT. The V segment lost 4 bases and the J segment 5 bases; nucleotides outside the gene matches: 8. The CDR3 consists of 15 residues. The CDR3 loop is CASSSPGQGGHEQYF. The CDR3 bases are TGTGCCAGCAGTTCCCCAGGACAGGGGGGCCACGAGCAGTACTTC.

This clonotype was recorded at least ten times. V is TRBV20-1 and J is TRBJ1-5, with 10 bases that match TRBD1. The germline V gene encodes CDR1 DFQATT and CDR2 SNEGSKA (reference sequence). CDR3 size: 15 residues. V lost 2 bases, J lost 6 bases, and 7 bases stayed unmatched. Here the CDR3 DNA reads TGCAGTGCTAGATCGGACAGGGGGGGTGGTCAGCCCCAGCATTTT. Encoded protein: CSARSDRGGGQPQHF.

The chain has TRBV9 and TRBJ2-7; D may be TRBD2 (7 bases). The CDR3 has 14 amino acids. Germline-derived CDR1 and CDR2 are SGDLS and YYNGEE. The V and J ends lost 3 bases and 6 bases respectively, with 16 bases between them. The CDR3 region has the DNA TGTGCCAGCAGCGGTCATGCAGGGGAGGGCGAGCAGTACTTC. Translated: CASSGHAGEGEQYF.

Points on this clonotype: Just one base apart from a much larger clone, this may be a read error. The chain combines TRBV4-1 with TRBJ2-5; possibly TRBD1 or TRBD2 for D (5 bases each). The J call may be faulty, since TRBJ2-1 better matches the DNA end. The CDR3 runs to 12 residues. Germline V CDR1 and CDR2: MGHRA, YSYEKL. The CDR3 loop reads CASSRDQETQFF. In nucleotides, the CDR3 is TGCGCCAGCAGCCGGGACCAAGAGACCCAGTTCTTC.

About this clonotype: It is likely a read error, because the conserved phenylalanine at the end of the CDR3 is missing. The chain carries TRBV10-3 and TRBJ2-1, with 7 bases fitting TRBD2. This CDR3 has 14 amino acids. Germline V gene lookup returns CDR1 ENHRY and CDR2 SYGVKD. For the CDR3, the DNA is TGTGCCAGCAGTCCTAGCGGATCCTACAATGAGCAGTTCCTC. Its translation is CASSPSGSYNEQFL.

The CDR3 sequence: CASSQGAHSGNTIYF. The CDR3 DNA reads TGTGCCAGCAGCCAGGGCGCTCACTCTGGAAACACCATATATTTT. The genes are TRBV7-2 and TRBJ1-3; possibly TRBD1 for D (5 bases). CDR3 size: 15 residues. Germline CDR1 reads SGHTA; CDR2 reads FQGNSA. V lost 5 bases and J lost 0, with 11 bases in between.

As regards this clonotype: One end of the junction fails to match germline, which may point to a read error. The genes are TRBV7-7 and TRBJ2-7, with D tentatively TRBD1 or TRBD2 (5 bases each). This CDR3 region has 15 residues. Germline V CDR1 and CDR2: SSHAT, FNYEAQ (reference sequence). The CDR3 loop is CASSLALGVSYEQYF. For the CDR3, the DNA is TGTGCTAGCAGCTTAGCCCTGGGGGTTTCTTACGAGCAGTACTTC.

The chain employs TRBV12-3 or TRBV12-4 and TRBJ2-7; a weak D match, TRBD2 (6 bases). The V gene lost 4 bases and the J gene lost 3 bases, with 13 bases spanning the gap. The CDR3 has 14 amino acids. CDR3 sequence reads: CASSSKAGSYEQYF. The CDR3, as DNA: TGTGCCAGCAGTTCCAAAGCGGGTAGCTACGAGCAGTACTTC.

The chain links TRBV19 to TRBJ2-7; D is unclear. Trimming cost V 6 bases and J 0 bases, with 12 bases left between them. Looked up from germline, CDR1 is LNHDA and CDR2 is SQIVND (reference sequence). The CDR3 has 14 residues. Here the CDR3 reads CASSFASSSYEQYF. As DNA, the CDR3 is TGTGCCAGTAGCTTTGCTTCTAGCTCCTACGAGCAGTACTTC.

For this clonotype: A clone one base away is much larger, so this may be a read error. V gene TRBV6-5 combines with J gene TRBJ1-2, with 10 bases lining up with TRBD1. V lost 2 bases and J lost 2; bases outside the gene matches: 5. The CDR3 contains 16 residues. Looked up from germline, CDR1 is MNHEY and CDR2 is SVGAGI. The CDR3 reads CASSYHQGQGNYGYTF. CDR3 DNA sequence: TGTGCCAGCAGTTACCACCAGGGACAGGGGAACTATGGCTACACCTTC.

This clonotype was seen only a few times. The V call is TRBV11-3, the J call TRBJ2-1; tentative D call: TRBD2 (7 bases). V was cut by 4 bases and J by 10 bases, with 17 bases left in between. Germline CDR1 reads SGHNT; CDR2 reads YENEEA. CDR3 length equals 14 residues. The CDR3 loop reads CASSSRGGPKEQFF. The DNA for the CDR3 is TGTGCCAGCAGCTCGAGGGGGGGCCCCAAGGAGCAGTTCTTC.

The chain couples TRBV5-1 to TRBJ2-6; D gene uncertain. Trimming cost V 0 bases and J 1 base, with 8 bases left between them. CDR1 and CDR2 from the germline V gene are SGHRS and YFSETQ. This CDR3 contains 16 residues. CDR3 nucleotide sequence: TGCGCCAGCAGCTTGGCCGTAGGGTCTGGGGCCAACGTCCTGACTTTC. This codes for CASSLAVGSGANVLTF.

This clonotype showed up just a few times. The rearrangement uses TRBV6-2 or TRBV6-3 and TRBJ2-7; either TRBD1 or TRBD2 may supply D (5 bases each). The CDR3 has 15 residues. Trimming took 2 bases from V and 2 from J, leaving 13 bases between them. CDR1 is MNHEY and CDR2 is SVGEGT in the germline V gene. The CDR3 nucleotides are TGTGCCAGCAGTTACACCGGGACGGGGACCTACGAGCAGTACTTC. Its protein is CASSYTGTGTYEQYF.

This chain links TRBV15 with TRBJ1-5; the D gene is possibly TRBD1 (6 bases). Germline CDR1 LNHNV, CDR2 YYDKDF (reference sequence). V was trimmed by 5 bases and J by 3 bases, leaving 11 bases between them. There are 14 residues in the CDR3. CDR3 residues: CATSGDRLNQPQHF. CDR3 sequence (DNA): TGTGCCACCAGCGGCGACAGGCTCAATCAGCCCCAGCATTTT.

The sample holds many counts of this clonotype. The V gene is TRBV7-9, the J gene TRBJ2-5, with 7 positions matching TRBD2. Germline values: CDR1 SEHNR, CDR2 FQNEAQ (reference sequence). The length of the CDR3 is 15 residues. Trimming removed 4 bases from V and 6 bases from J; junction bases left unmatched: 11. CDR3 nucleotides: TGTGCCAGCAGCTCCGGGACTAACTCCGTGAAGACCCAGTACTTC. This translates into CASSSGTNSVKTQYF.